These T cell receptor beta chains were read from a single sample in a study of T cells in Graves' hyperthyroidism and ophthalmopathy. TCRdb ran MiXCR on the multiplex PCR reads and lists one entry per CDR3 protein. The sample contains 300,000 to 350,000 distinct CDR3 sequences, 16% of which appear only once. Material: blood. All receptors derive from a man aged 25-40 years with Graves' hyperthyroidism. CDR3s include the opening cysteine and the closing phenylalanine or tryptophan. A D gene is named only where the DNA matches it firmly. Clone size is shown for a subset of rows, as once, few, many or a class of expanded clone.

clone size: few; J gene: TRBJ2-2; D gene: .; V gene: TRBV29-1; CDR3 protein: CSGSRGVGNTGELFF; CDR3 DNA: TGCAGCGGTTCCCGAGGTGTAGGGAACACCGGGGAGCTGTTTTTT
clone size: once; J gene: TRBJ2-5; D gene: TRBD1; V gene: TRBV6-1; CDR3 protein: CASSPDRATGETQYF; CDR3 DNA: TGTGCCAGCAGCCCCGACAGGGCGACCGGGGAGACCCAGTACTTC
clone size: many; J gene: TRBJ1-4; D gene: .; V gene: TRBV12-3/TRBV12-4; CDR3 protein: CASSPAPNEKLFF; CDR3 DNA: TGTGCCAGCAGTCCAGCACCTAATGAAAAACTGTTTTTT
clone size: .; J gene: TRBJ1-3; D gene: .; V gene: TRBV28; CDR3 protein: CASRSPGTGNTIYF; CDR3 DNA: TGTGCCAGCAGGTCCCCAGGGACCGGAAACACCATATATTTT
clone size: many; J gene: TRBJ2-1; D gene: TRBD1; V gene: TRBV27; CDR3 protein: CASSVRGLSSYNEQFF; CDR3 DNA: TGTGCCAGCAGCGTCAGGGGGCTAAGCTCCTACAATGAGCAGTTCTTC
clone size: .; J gene: TRBJ1-6; D gene: .; V gene: TRBV6-1; CDR3 protein: CASIPGPGGSIYNSPLHF; CDR3 DNA: TGTGCCAGCATTCCGGGACCCGGGGGGAGTATTTATAATTCACCCCTCCACTTT
clone size: many; J gene: TRBJ1-1; D gene: .; V gene: TRBV28; CDR3 protein: CASSLLGTGNTEAFF; CDR3 DNA: TGTGCCAGCAGTTTACTGGGTACGGGGAACACTGAAGCTTTCTTT
clone size: many; J gene: TRBJ1-5; D gene: .; V gene: TRBV7-8; CDR3 protein: CASSPQLHSNQPQHF; CDR3 DNA: TGTGCCAGCAGCCCCCAGCTACATTCCAATCAGCCCCAGCATTTT
clone size: many; J gene: TRBJ1-1; D gene: .; V gene: TRBV3-1; CDR3 protein: CASSQGGGDEAFF; CDR3 DNA: TGTGCCAGCAGCCAAGGGGGCGGGGATGAAGCTTTCTTT
clone size: .; J gene: TRBJ1-4; D gene: .; V gene: TRBV7-2; CDR3 protein: CASSLGGSGWEKLFF; CDR3 DNA: TGTGCCAGCAGCTTAGGCGGTTCGGGGTGGGAAAAACTGTTTTTT
clone size: many; J gene: TRBJ1-6; D gene: .; V gene: TRBV20-1; CDR3 protein: CSARVGNSPLHF; CDR3 DNA: TGCAGTGCTAGGGTGGGGAATTCACCCCTCCACTTT
clone size: many; J gene: TRBJ2-1; D gene: .; V gene: TRBV3-1; CDR3 protein: CASSQRQELYNEQFF; CDR3 DNA: TGTGCCAGCAGTCAAAGACAGGAGCTATACAATGAGCAGTTCTTC
clone size: .; J gene: TRBJ2-2; D gene: .; V gene: TRBV5-1; CDR3 protein: CASRDSSTSRPGELFF; CDR3 DNA: TGCGCCAGCAGGGACTCATCGACTAGTCGTCCCGGGGAGCTGTTTTTT
clone size: .; J gene: TRBJ2-7; D gene: .; V gene: TRBV19; CDR3 protein: CASSPRTSKWNEQYF; CDR3 DNA: TGTGCCAGTAGTCCGCGGACTTCAAAGTGGAACGAGCAGTACTTC
clone size: many; J gene: TRBJ2-5; D gene: TRBD2; V gene: TRBV27; CDR3 protein: CASSFGGAETQYF; CDR3 DNA: TGTGCCAGCAGTTTCGGGGGGGCGGAGACCCAGTACTTC
clone size: .; J gene: TRBJ2-2; D gene: .; V gene: TRBV24-1; CDR3 protein: CATSTPGANTGELFF; CDR3 DNA: TGTGCCACCAGTACGCCAGGGGCTAACACCGGGGAGCTGTTTTTT
clone size: .; J gene: TRBJ1-4; D gene: .; V gene: TRBV6-1; CDR3 protein: CAIEPGRPNEKLFF; CDR3 DNA: TGTGCCATCGAACCAGGGCGCCCCAATGAAAAACTGTTTTTT
clone size: .; J gene: TRBJ1-2; D gene: .; V gene: TRBV5-1; CDR3 protein: CASRGTDYYGYTF; CDR3 DNA: TGCGCCAGCAGAGGAACCGATTACTATGGCTACACCTTC
clone size: few; J gene: TRBJ2-3; D gene: .; V gene: TRBV7-9; CDR3 protein: CASSLIGATQYF; CDR3 DNA: TGTGCCAGCAGCTTAATTGGTGCTACGCAGTATTTT
clone size: .; J gene: TRBJ2-7; D gene: .; V gene: TRBV30; CDR3 protein: CAWSDGLSPYERYF; CDR3 DNA: TGTGCCTGGAGCGATGGACTGTCCCCGTACGAGCGGTACTTC
clone size: many; J gene: TRBJ2-2; D gene: TRBD1; V gene: TRBV2; CDR3 protein: CASRTGVNTGELFF; CDR3 DNA: TGTGCCAGCAGGACAGGGGTGAACACCGGGGAGCTGTTTTTT
clone size: many; J gene: TRBJ2-1; D gene: TRBD2; V gene: TRBV12-3/TRBV12-4; CDR3 protein: CASTPASGAYNEQFF; CDR3 DNA: TGTGCCAGCACCCCGGCTAGCGGGGCCTACAATGAGCAGTTCTTC
clone size: .; J gene: TRBJ2-1; D gene: .; V gene: TRBV14; CDR3 protein: CASSQPGPSPYNEQFF; CDR3 DNA: TGTGCCAGCAGCCAACCGGGACCTTCACCCTACAATGAGCAGTTCTTC
clone size: many; J gene: TRBJ1-5; D gene: .; V gene: TRBV28; CDR3 protein: CASSSLVGFGNQPQHF; CDR3 DNA: TGTGCCAGCAGTTCCCTGGTGGGGTTTGGCAATCAGCCCCAGCATTTT